Presented here are 26 T cell receptor beta chains from one specimen sequenced in a study of blood T cells in healthy people across ages. With a J-beta primer mix and a sample-barcoded 5' primer, a second PCR ran about 6 to 11 cycles. TCRdb re-called the 5' RACE reads with MiXCR, one entry per CDR3 protein. The table has about a million distinct CDR3 sequences, around two fifths seen once; the top ten hold about an eighth. Source material: blood. The receptors originated from a man between 18 and 35 years old in good health.

The chain couples TRBV20-1 to TRBJ1-5; 12 nucleotides align to TRBD1. CDR3 length: 15 residues. V dropped 3 bases and J dropped 7; count of bases not matched to a gene: 7. Germline lookup yields CDR1 DFQATT and CDR2 SNEGSKA (reference sequence). The CDR3 nucleotides read TGCAGTGCTAGGGGGACAGGGGGCCATAGCCAGCCCCAGCATTTT. Translated, it gives CSARGTGGHSQPQHF.

The genes are TRBV10-3 and TRBJ2-7; D is possibly TRBD2 (5 bases). With the DNA end fitting TRBJ2-5 better, the J assignment may be wrong. This CDR3 region has 13 residues. CDR1 is ENHRY, CDR2 SYGVKD, per germline. The CDR3 reads CAISDRTRETQYF. The CDR3 DNA reads TGTGCCATCAGTGACCGGACTCGGGAGACCCAGTACTTC.

The chain recombines TRBV7-2 with TRBJ1-2, with TRBD1 matching over 7 bases. V was clipped by 5 bases and J by 3 bases; unmatched bases: 6. In germline, CDR1 is SGHTA, CDR2 FQGNSA. The CDR3 is 14 residues long. This CDR3 is CASSADRLDYGYTF. CDR3 in DNA: TGTGCCAGCAGCGCGGACAGGCTCGACTATGGCTACACCTTC. Full variable domain (outside the CDR3, taken from reference TRBV7-2 and TRBJ1-2): GAGVSQSPSNKVTEKGKDVELRCDPISGHTALYWYRQSLGQGLEFLIYFQGNSAPDKSGLPSDRFSAERTGGSVSTLTIQRTQQEDSAVYLCASSADRLDYGYTFGSGTRLTVV.

The CDR3 sequence is CASSQGSGMNNQPQHF. CDR3 sequence (DNA): TGTGCCAGCAGCCAGGGGTCGGGGATGAACAATCAGCCCCAGCATTTT. The chain is built from TRBV7-8 and TRBJ1-5; possibly TRBD1 for D (6 bases). V gave up 5 bases and J gave up 3 bases, with 17 bases separating them. Per germline, CDR1 SGHVS and CDR2 FQNEAQ. The CDR3 extends over 16 amino acids.

This chain uses TRBV7-2 with TRBJ1-5; no reliable D call. V shed 7 bases and J shed 1 base, with 11 bases lying between them. This CDR3 has 14 residues. The germline V gene has CDR1 SGHTA and CDR2 FQGNSA. This CDR3 is CASTLVGSNQPQHF. DNA for the CDR3: TGTGCCAGCACCCTAGTCGGGAGCAATCAGCCCCAGCATTTT.

This chain links TRBV12-3 or TRBV12-4 with TRBJ2-7; D not resolved. V lost 1 base to trimming and J lost 2 bases, with 9 bases between them. This CDR3 contains 14 residues. CDR3 coding DNA: TGTGCCAGCAGTTTAGGTGTTGCAGCCTACGAGCAGTACTTC. This codes for CASSLGVAAYEQYF.

The chain couples TRBV4-2 to TRBJ2-1; D call uncertain. Germline V lookup: CDR1 LGHNA, CDR2 YNFKEQ. The CDR3 contains 15 residues. V lost 0 bases and J lost 7, with 13 bases in between. CDR3 region: CASSQDPGPTNEQFF. The DNA for the CDR3 is TGTGCCAGCAGCCAAGATCCGGGCCCGACGAATGAGCAGTTCTTC.

The rearrangement joins TRBV28 to TRBJ1-2, with 8 bases that match TRBD1. V shed 9 bases, J shed 3 bases, and the junction held 9 bases outside the gene matches. Germline CDR1 MDHEN, CDR2 SYDVKM. CDR3 size: 14 residues. DNA of the CDR3: TGTGCCAGTAGTCTACAGGGGGGAGACTATGGCTACACCTTC. Protein product: CASSLQGGDYGYTF.

This clonotype has just a few counts. The chain links TRBV28 to TRBJ1-5; D gene unclear. There are 14 residues in the CDR3. Germline V gene sequence: CDR1 MDHEN, CDR2 SYDVKM. Trimming removed 4 bases at V and 0 bases at J, with 7 bases between. This chain's CDR3 is CASSSQSSNQPQHF. The CDR3 DNA reads TGTGCCAGCAGTTCACAGAGTAGCAATCAGCCCCAGCATTTT.

This clonotype has more than one count but fewer than ten. The rearrangement links TRBV20-1 to TRBJ1-1; D is possibly TRBD1 (6 bases). The CDR3 is made up of 14 amino acids. Germline lookup yields CDR1 DFQATT and CDR2 SNEGSKA (reference sequence). With 1 base removed from V and 5 bases from J, the gap between germline ends came to 14 bases. The CDR3 region is CSARGPGARTEAFF. The CDR3 DNA reads as TGCAGTGCTAGAGGACCGGGGGCGCGGACTGAAGCTTTCTTT.

V and J are TRBV5-1 and TRBJ1-5; 8 bases fit TRBD1. CDR1 is SGHRS and CDR2 is YFSETQ in the germline V gene. This CDR3 is built from 14 residues. The ends lost 3 bases at V and 5 bases at J; junction bases unmatched: 4. CDR3 region: CASSWSGGHQPQHF. The CDR3 bases are TGCGCCAGCAGCTGGTCAGGGGGCCATCAGCCCCAGCATTTT.

The chain joins TRBV20-1 to TRBJ2-3; D not certain. The CDR3 has 15 amino acids. The V gene lost 6 bases and the J gene lost 0 bases, with 16 bases spanning the gap. In germline, CDR1 is DFQATT, CDR2 SNEGSKA (reference sequence). The CDR3 region has the DNA TGCAGTGCCACTTCCTCGAGCCGTAGCACAGATACGCAGTATTTT. It specifies CSATSSSRSTDTQYF.

This clonotype has a handful of counts. V and J are TRBV5-1 and TRBJ1-1, with a possible D match to TRBD1 (5 bases). Germline V gives CDR1 SGHRS, CDR2 YFSETQ. The CDR3 is 14 residues long. V shed 2 bases and J shed 1 base, with 9 bases lying between them. CDR3 coding DNA: TGCGCCAGCAGCTTCGCGGGGACGAACACTGAAGCTTTCTTT. This translates into CASSFAGTNTEAFF.

CDR3 in amino acids: CASSWGQGGGNEQFF. The DNA of the CDR3 is TGTGCCAGCAGCTGGGGACAGGGGGGGGGCAATGAGCAGTTCTTC. This chain connects TRBV5-5 to TRBJ2-1; TRBD1 aligns across 11 bases. Germline CDR1 is SGHKS and CDR2 is YYEKEE (reference sequence). J gave up 6 bases and V 3 bases, and 5 bases lay outside the gene matches. This CDR3 is built from 15 residues.

The chain combines TRBV3-1 with TRBJ2-3; 11 nucleotides match TRBD2. Germline V lookup: CDR1 LGHDT, CDR2 YNNKEL (reference sequence). V gave up 5 bases and J gave up 2 bases; unmatched junction bases: 6. The CDR3 totals 16 residues. CDR3 nucleotide sequence: TGTGCCAGCAGCACCTGGACTAGCGGGTCCACAGATACGCAGTATTTT. Translation: CASSTWTSGSTDTQYF.

This chain links TRBV7-2 with TRBJ2-7, with TRBD2 matching 7 bases. The CDR3 is 15 amino acids. Germline-derived CDR1 and CDR2 are SGHTA and FQGNSA. The V segment lost 3 bases and the J segment 0 bases; nucleotides outside the gene matches: 5. The CDR3 loop reads CASSFRGGVSYEQYF. In DNA form, the CDR3 reads TGTGCCAGCAGCTTTAGGGGAGGGGTCTCCTACGAGCAGTACTTC. Together with reference TRBV7-2 and TRBJ2-7, the CDR3 gives the full variable domain: GAGVSQSPSNKVTEKGKDVELRCDPISGHTALYWYRQSLGQGLEFLIYFQGNSAPDKSGLPSDRFSAERTGGSVSTLTIQRTQQEDSAVYLCASSFRGGVSYEQYFGPGTRLTVT.

This clonotype has only one observation. This chain joins TRBV6-2 or TRBV6-3 and TRBJ1-1; D is perhaps TRBD1 (5 bases). Between the trimmed V and J ends, which lost 5 bases and 2 bases, there was a span of 21 bases. Germline lookup yields CDR1 MNHEY and CDR2 SVGEGT. This CDR3 is built from 17 residues. The CDR3 protein is CASSRSKTSGLNTEAFF. Written as DNA, the CDR3 is TGTGCCAGCAGTCGGTCGAAAACGTCAGGGCTTAACACTGAAGCTTTCTTT.

CDR3 DNA sequence: TGTGCCAGCACCCAGGGACAGGGGATTAACTATGGCTACACCTTC. It encodes CASTQGQGINYGYTF. The chain couples TRBV12-3 or TRBV12-4 to TRBJ1-2; 10 bases are shared with TRBD1. Trimming cost V 7 bases and J 1 base; bases outside gene matches: 6. The CDR3 contains 15 residues.

About this clonotype: One junction end disagrees with the germline gene, perhaps due to a read error. The J gene is TRBJ2-2, the V gene TRBV12-3 or TRBV12-4, with D perhaps assigned TRBD1 or TRBD2 (5 bases each). There are 14 residues in the CDR3. The CDR3 DNA follows: TGTGCCGGCACCGGCAGGGAGCGGACCGAGGAGCTGTTTTTT. Translation: CAGTGRERTEELFF.

This clonotype was observed a few times. The chain combines TRBV28 with TRBJ1-1; 8 bases are a match to TRBD1. J was trimmed by 11 bases and V by 6 bases; bases with no gene match: 14. Germline CDR1 is MDHEN and CDR2 is SYDVKM. The CDR3 contains 14 residues. The CDR3 spells CASSTDRGFLRAFF. DNA of the CDR3: TGTGCCAGCAGCACAGACAGGGGATTCCTTCGGGCTTTCTTT.

CDR3 protein: CASGGSSGNTIYF. Written as DNA, the CDR3 is TGTGCCAGCGGCGGTTCCTCTGGAAACACCATATATTTT. The rearrangement uses TRBV12-3 or TRBV12-4 and TRBJ1-3; no clear D gene. The CDR3 covers 13 residues. Trimming removed 8 bases at V and 0 bases at J, with 8 bases between.

In its sample, this clonotype was seen many times. The chain employs TRBV12-3 or TRBV12-4 and TRBJ2-3; unclear D gene. CDR3 size: 13 residues. Trimming left V 3 bases short and J 7 bases short, with 11 bases between. The CDR3 DNA sequence: TGTGCCAGCAGTTTGGAAGGACGGAATACGCAGTATTTT. Amino acids: CASSLEGRNTQYF.

V and J are TRBV30 and TRBJ1-1; D is ambiguous. The CDR3 has 13 residues. Deletions cut 3 bases from V and 1 base from J, with 9 bases between. The germline V gene encodes CDR1 GTSNPN and CDR2 SVGIG (reference sequence). CDR3 sequence (DNA): TGTGCCTGGAGCCCGAACCCGAACACTGAAGCTTTCTTT. It is translated as CAWSPNPNTEAFF.

This chain uses TRBV4-2 with TRBJ1-6; D perhaps matches TRBD1 (6 bases). The CDR3 runs 15 residues. Per germline, CDR1 LGHNA and CDR2 YNFKEQ. The ends were cut back, 2 bases at V and 5 bases at J, with 10 bases in the middle. CDR3 nucleotide sequence: TGTGCCAGCAGCCAAAACAGGGAAAATAATTCACCCCTCCACTTT. Its protein product is CASSQNRENNSPLHF.

J is TRBJ1-2 and V is TRBV6-6; the D gene is possibly TRBD1 (5 bases). The CDR3 sequence is 16 residues long. CDR1 is MNHNY and CDR2 is SVGAGI in the germline V gene (reference sequence). Trimming removed 0 bases from V and 4 bases from J, with 15 bases in between. Here the CDR3 reads CASSYSEGRRGYGYTF. Written as DNA, the CDR3 is TGTGCCAGCAGTTACTCGGAGGGCCGGAGGGGCTATGGCTACACCTTC.

The chain couples TRBV7-8 to TRBJ2-5, with unresolved D. V was clipped by 2 bases and J by 0 bases, with 7 bases between them. This CDR3 has 14 residues. The germline V gene encodes CDR1 SGHVS and CDR2 FQNEAQ. CDR3: CASSLLSDQETQYF. CDR3 bases: TGTGCCAGCAGCTTATTGAGTGACCAAGAGACCCAGTACTTC. The complete variable domain, with remaining parts taken from reference TRBV7-8 and TRBJ2-5, reads GAGVSQSPRYKVAKRGQDVALRCDPISGHVSLFWYQQALGQGPEFLTYFQNEAQLDKSGLPSDRFFAERPEGSVSTLKIQRTQQEDSAVYLCASSLLSDQETQYFGPGTRLLVL.